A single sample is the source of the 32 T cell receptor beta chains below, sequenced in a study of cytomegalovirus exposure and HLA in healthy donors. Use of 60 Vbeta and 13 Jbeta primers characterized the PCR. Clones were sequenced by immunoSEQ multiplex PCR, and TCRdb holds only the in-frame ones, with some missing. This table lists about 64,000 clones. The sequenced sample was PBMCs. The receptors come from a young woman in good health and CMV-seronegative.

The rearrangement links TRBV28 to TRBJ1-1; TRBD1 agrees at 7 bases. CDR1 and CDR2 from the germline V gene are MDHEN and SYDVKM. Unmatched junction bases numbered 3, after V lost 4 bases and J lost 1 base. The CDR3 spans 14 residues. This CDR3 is CASSWGTENTEAFF. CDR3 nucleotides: TGTGCCAGCAGTTGGGGGACAGAGAACACTGAAGCTTTCTTT.

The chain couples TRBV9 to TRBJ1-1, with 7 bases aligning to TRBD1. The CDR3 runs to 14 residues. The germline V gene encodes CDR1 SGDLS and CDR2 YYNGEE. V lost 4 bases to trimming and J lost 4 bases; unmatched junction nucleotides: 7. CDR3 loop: CASSPRDSLTEAFF. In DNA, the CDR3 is TGTGCCAGCAGCCCGAGGGACAGTCTCACTGAAGCTTTCTTT.

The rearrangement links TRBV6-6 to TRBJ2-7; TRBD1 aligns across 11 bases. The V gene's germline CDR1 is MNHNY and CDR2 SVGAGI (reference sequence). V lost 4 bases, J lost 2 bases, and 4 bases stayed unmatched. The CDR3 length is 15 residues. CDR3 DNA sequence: TGTGCCAGCAGTTCCGGGACAGGGGGAACCTACGAGCAGTACTTC. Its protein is CASSSGTGGTYEQYF.

In DNA, the CDR3 is TGTGCCAGCAGGTCAGCTCGCGGGGCGGACACTGAAGCTTTCTTT. Translated, it gives CASRSARGADTEAFF. The rearrangement uses TRBV6-6 and TRBJ1-1, with D perhaps matching TRBD1 (5 bases). Germline CDR1 and CDR2: MNHNY and SVGAGI (reference sequence). The CDR3 is 15 amino acids. The germline V and J ends were trimmed by 6 bases and 3 bases, with 17 bases remaining between them.

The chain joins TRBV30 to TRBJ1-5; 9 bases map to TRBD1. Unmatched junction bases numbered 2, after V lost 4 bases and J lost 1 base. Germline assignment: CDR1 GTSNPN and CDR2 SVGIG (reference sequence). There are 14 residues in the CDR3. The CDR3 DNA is TGTGCCTGGAAACAGGGGGCGAGCAATCAGCCCCAGCATTTT. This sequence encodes CAWKQGASNQPQHF.

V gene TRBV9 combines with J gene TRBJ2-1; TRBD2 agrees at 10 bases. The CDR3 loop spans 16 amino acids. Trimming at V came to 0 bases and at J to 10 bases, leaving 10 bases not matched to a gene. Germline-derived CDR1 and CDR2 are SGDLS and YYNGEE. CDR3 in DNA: TGTGCCAGCAGCGTAGTTGGAGCGGGAGGGCCAGGGGAGCAGTTCTTC. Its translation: CASSVVGAGGPGEQFF.

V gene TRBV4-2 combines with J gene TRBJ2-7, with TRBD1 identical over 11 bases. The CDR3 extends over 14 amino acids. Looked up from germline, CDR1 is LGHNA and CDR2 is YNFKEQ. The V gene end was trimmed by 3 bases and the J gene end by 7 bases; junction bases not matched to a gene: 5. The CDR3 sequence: CASSHPGTGGEQYF. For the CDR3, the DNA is TGTGCCAGCAGCCATCCCGGGACAGGGGGAGAGCAGTACTTC.

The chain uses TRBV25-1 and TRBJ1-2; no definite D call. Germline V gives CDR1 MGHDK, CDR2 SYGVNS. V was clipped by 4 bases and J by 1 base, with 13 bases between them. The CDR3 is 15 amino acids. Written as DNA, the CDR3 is TGTGCCAGCAGTGGTTGGCACCAAGATAACTATGGCTACACCTTC. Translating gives CASSGWHQDNYGYTF.

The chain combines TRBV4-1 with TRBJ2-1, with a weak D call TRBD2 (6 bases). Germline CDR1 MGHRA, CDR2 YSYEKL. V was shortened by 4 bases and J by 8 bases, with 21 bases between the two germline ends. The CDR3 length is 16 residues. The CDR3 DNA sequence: TGCGCCAGCAGCCCCCCGGGACTCAAAAGATGGTATGAGCAGTTCTTC. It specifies CASSPPGLKRWYEQFF.

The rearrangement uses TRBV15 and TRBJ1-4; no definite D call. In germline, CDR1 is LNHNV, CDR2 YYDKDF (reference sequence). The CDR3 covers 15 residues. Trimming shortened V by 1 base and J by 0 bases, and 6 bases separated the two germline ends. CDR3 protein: CATSRVGATNEKLFF. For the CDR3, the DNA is TGTGCCACCAGCAGAGTGGGAGCAACTAATGAAAAACTGTTTTTT.

The CDR3 DNA sequence: TGTGCCACCAGCAGAGAGGGGGGCTACGAGCAGTACTTC. Its protein is CATSREGGYEQYF. The V call is TRBV15, the J call TRBJ2-7, with D possibly TRBD2 on 6 matching bases. Germline V lookup: CDR1 LNHNV, CDR2 YYDKDF (reference sequence). The CDR3 extends over 13 amino acids. V gave up 0 bases and J gave up 3 bases, with 6 bases separating them.

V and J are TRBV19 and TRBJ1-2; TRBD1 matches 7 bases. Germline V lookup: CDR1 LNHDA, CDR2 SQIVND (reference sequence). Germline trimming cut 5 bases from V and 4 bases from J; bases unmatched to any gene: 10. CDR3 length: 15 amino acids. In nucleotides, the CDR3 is TGTGCCAGTAGTTTCTCGGGACAGCGGACCTATGGCTACACCTTC. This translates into CASSFSGQRTYGYTF.

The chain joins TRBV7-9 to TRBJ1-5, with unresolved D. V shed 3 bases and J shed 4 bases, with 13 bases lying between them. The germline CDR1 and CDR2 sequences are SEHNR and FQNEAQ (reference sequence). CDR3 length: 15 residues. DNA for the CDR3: TGTGCCAGCAGCTTGAGAGGGCCAGGTAATCAGCCCCAGCATTTT. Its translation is CASSLRGPGNQPQHF.

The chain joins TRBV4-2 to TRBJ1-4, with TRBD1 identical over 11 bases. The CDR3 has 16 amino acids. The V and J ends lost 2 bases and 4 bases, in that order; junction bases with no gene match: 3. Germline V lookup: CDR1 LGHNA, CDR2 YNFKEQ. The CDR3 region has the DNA TGTGCCAGCAGCCAACGGGGACAGGGGGTTAATGAAAAACTGTTTTTT. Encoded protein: CASSQRGQGVNEKLFF.

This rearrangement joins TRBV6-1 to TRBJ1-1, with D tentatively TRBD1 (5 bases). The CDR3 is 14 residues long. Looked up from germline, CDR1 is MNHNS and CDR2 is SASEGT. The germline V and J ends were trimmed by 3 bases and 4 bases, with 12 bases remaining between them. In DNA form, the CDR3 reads TGTGCCAGCAGTGATTGGGGGGGAGGCACTGAAGCTTTCTTT. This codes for CASSDWGGGTEAFF.

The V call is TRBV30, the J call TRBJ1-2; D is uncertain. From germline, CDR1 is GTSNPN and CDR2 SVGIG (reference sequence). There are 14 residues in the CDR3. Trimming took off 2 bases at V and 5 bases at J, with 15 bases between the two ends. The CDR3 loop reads CAWSYPPGAYGYTF. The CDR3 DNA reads TGTGCCTGGAGTTATCCCCCCGGAGCGTATGGCTACACCTTC.

The CDR3 protein is CASSQVDRNEKLFF. The CDR3 region has the DNA TGCGCCAGCAGCCAAGTTGACAGAAATGAAAAACTGTTTTTT. V usage is TRBV4-1 and J usage is TRBJ1-4, with a possible D match to TRBD1 (5 bases). The V and J ends lost 1 base and 5 bases respectively, with 8 bases between them. This CDR3 has 14 amino acids. Germline V gene data show CDR1 as MGHRA and CDR2 as YSYEKL.

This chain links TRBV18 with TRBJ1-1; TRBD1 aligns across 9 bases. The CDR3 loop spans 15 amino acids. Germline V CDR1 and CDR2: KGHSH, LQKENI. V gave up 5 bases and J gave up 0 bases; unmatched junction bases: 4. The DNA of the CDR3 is TGTGCCAGCTCAGCCGGGACAGGGATGAACACTGAAGCTTTCTTT. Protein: CASSAGTGMNTEAFF.

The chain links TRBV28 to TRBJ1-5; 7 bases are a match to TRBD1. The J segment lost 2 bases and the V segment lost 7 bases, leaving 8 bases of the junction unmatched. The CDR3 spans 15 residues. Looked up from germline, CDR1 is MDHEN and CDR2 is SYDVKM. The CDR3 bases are TGTGCCAGCACCACGACAGGGTCGGGCAATCAGCCCCAGCATTTT. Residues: CASTTTGSGNQPQHF.

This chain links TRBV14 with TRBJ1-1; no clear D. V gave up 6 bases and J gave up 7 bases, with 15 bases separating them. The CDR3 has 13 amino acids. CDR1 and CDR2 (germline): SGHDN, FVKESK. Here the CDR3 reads CASRTIVTHEAFF. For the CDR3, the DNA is TGTGCCAGCAGGACCATCGTGACACATGAAGCTTTCTTT.

The CDR3 coding sequence is TGCGCCAGCAGCCAGGAAGGACAAATCGTCTACACCTTC. This encodes CASSQEGQIVYTF. The gene calls are TRBV4-1 and TRBJ1-2, with D possibly being TRBD1 (5 bases). The CDR3 contains 13 residues. The ends were cut back, 3 bases at V and 10 bases at J, with 15 bases in the middle. The germline V gene has CDR1 MGHRA and CDR2 YSYEKL.

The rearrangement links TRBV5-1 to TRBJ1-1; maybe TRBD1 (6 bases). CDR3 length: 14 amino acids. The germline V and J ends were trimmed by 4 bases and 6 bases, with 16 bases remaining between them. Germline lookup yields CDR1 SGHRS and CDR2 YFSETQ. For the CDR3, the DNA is TGCGCCAGCAGCAAAAGGGGGAGTTCTGCTGAAGCTTTCTTT. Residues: CASSKRGSSAEAFF.

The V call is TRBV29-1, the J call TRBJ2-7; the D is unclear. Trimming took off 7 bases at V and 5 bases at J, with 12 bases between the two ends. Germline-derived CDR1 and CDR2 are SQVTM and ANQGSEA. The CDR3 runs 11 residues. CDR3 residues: CSAGQIHEQYF. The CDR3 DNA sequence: TGCAGCGCTGGGCAGATCCACGAGCAGTACTTC.

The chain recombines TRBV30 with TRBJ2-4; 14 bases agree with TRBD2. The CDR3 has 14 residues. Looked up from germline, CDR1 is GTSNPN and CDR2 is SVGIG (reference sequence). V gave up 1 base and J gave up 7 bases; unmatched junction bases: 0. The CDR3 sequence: CAWSGTSGRNIQYF. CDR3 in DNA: TGTGCCTGGAGTGGGACTAGCGGGAGGAACATTCAGTACTTC.

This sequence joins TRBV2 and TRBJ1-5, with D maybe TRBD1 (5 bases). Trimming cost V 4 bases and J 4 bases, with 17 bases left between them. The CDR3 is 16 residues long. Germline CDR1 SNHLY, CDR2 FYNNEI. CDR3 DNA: TGTGCCAGCAGTGCGGGCGGGACTCTCCGGAATCAGCCCCAGCATTTT. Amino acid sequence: CASSAGGTLRNQPQHF.

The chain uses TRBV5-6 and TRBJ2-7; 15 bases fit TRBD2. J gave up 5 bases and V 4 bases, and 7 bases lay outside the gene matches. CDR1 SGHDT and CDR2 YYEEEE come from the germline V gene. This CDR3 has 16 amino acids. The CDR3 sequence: CASSPRTSGRVHEQYF. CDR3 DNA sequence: TGTGCCAGCAGCCCGCGGACTAGCGGGAGGGTCCACGAGCAGTACTTC.

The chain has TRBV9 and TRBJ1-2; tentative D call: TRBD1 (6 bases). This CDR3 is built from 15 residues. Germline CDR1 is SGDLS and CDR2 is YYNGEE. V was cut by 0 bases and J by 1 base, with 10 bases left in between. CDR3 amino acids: CASSVAQGINYGYTF. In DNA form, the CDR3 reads TGTGCCAGCAGCGTAGCTCAGGGGATTAACTATGGCTACACCTTC.

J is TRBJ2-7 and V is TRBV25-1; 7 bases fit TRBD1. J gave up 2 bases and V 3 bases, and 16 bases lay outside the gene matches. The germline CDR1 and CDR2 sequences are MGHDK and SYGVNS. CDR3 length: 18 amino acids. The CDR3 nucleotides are TGTGCCAGCAGTGAGATCGCCTACGGTAAAGACAGGGCCTACGAGCAGTACTTC. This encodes CASSEIAYGKDRAYEQYF.

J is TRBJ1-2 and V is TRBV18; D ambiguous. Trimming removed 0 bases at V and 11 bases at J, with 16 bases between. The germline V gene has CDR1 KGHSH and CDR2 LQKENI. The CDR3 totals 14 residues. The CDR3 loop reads CASSPPENARVYTF. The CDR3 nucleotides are TGTGCCAGCTCACCACCCGAGAATGCCCGTGTGTACACCTTC.

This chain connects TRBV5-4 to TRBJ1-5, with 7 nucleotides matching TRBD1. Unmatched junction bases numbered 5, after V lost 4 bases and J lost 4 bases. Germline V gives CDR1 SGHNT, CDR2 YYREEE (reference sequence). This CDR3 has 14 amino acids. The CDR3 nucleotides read TGTGCCAGCAGCAACGCAGGGGGGAATCAGCCCCAGCATTTT. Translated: CASSNAGGNQPQHF.

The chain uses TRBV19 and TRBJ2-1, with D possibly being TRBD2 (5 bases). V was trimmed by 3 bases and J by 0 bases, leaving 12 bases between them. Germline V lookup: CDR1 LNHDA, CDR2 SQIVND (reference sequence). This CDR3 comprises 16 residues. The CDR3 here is CASSIGLASSYNEQFF. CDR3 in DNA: TGTGCCAGTAGTATTGGGCTAGCCAGCTCCTACAATGAGCAGTTCTTC.

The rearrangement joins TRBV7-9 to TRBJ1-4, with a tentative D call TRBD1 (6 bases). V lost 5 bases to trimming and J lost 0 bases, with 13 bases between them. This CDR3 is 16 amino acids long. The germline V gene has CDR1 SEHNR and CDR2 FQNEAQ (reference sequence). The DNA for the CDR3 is TGTGCCAGCAGCACACCTCGACAGGCAACTAATGAAAAACTGTTTTTT. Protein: CASSTPRQATNEKLFF.